This TCR beta chain was retrieved from a study of early T cells in non-severe SARS-CoV-2 infection. Whole-study results and caveats: A preference for anti-spike CD8 responses marked VDJdb matching, which missed private and CD4 specificities.

Individual cDNA molecules each received unique molecular identifiers attached to them. Via MiXCR, TCRdb re-called the 5' RACE reads, giving one row per CDR3 protein. The sample gives roughly 46,000 distinct CDR3 sequences, roughly 10% of which show up once; approximately 5.3% is in the top ten. This clonotype was recorded many times. No antigen is known for it. Germline loops: CDR1 SGHTA, CDR2 FQGNSA. The CDR3 runs to 14 residues. Trimming left V 5 bases short and J 4 bases short, with 15 bases between. The sample in question was whole blood, obtained at baseline. The TCR was taken from an adult who was a healthcare worker with PCR-confirmed SARS-CoV-2 infection or an uninfected control (not recorded which). The chain carries TRBV7-2 and TRBJ2-7; D unclear. The CDR3 region is CASSPDPVGYEQYF. The CDR3 bases are TGTGCCAGCAGCCCGGACCCAGTGGGATACGAGCAGTACTTC.